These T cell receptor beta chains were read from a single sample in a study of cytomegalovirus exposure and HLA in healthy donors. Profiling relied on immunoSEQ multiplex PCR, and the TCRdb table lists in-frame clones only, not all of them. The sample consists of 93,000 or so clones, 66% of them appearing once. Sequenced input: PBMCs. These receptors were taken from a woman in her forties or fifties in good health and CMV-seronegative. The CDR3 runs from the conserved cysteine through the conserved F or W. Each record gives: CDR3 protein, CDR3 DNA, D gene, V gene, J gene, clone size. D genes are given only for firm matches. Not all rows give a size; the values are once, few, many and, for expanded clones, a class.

CDR3 protein: CASSPVSGLGSQDTQYF
CDR3 DNA: TGTGCCAGCTCACCAGTATCTGGCCTGGGGAGTCAAGATACGCAGTATTTT
D gene: -
V gene: TRBV18
J gene: TRBJ2-3
clone size: -

CDR3 protein: CASKGQSTEKLFF
CDR3 DNA: TGCGCCAGCAAAGGACAGTCCACCGAAAAACTGTTTTTT
D gene: -
V gene: TRBV10-2
J gene: TRBJ1-4
clone size: -

CDR3 protein: CASSRRGTDQPQHF
CDR3 DNA: TGTGCCAGTAGTAGGCGAGGGACTGATCAGCCCCAGCATTTT
D gene: -
V gene: TRBV19
J gene: TRBJ1-5
clone size: once

CDR3 protein: CASTTLAGGRETQYF
CDR3 DNA: TGTGCCAGCACCACCCTAGCGGGGGGGCGGGAGACCCAGTACTTC
D gene: TRBD2
V gene: TRBV27
J gene: TRBJ2-5
clone size: few

CDR3 protein: CAWSARLDQPQHF
CDR3 DNA: TGTGCCTGGAGTGCAAGACTAGATCAGCCCCAGCATTTT
D gene: -
V gene: TRBV30
J gene: TRBJ1-5
clone size: -

CDR3 protein: CASSQLAGVGTDTQYF
CDR3 DNA: TGTGCCAGCAGCCAACTGGCGGGAGTGGGCACAGATACGCAGTATTTT
D gene: TRBD2
V gene: TRBV14
J gene: TRBJ2-3
clone size: -

CDR3 protein: CASSLPWGGTEAFF
CDR3 DNA: TGTGCCAGCAGCTTACCGTGGGGGGGTACTGAAGCTTTCTTT
D gene: -
V gene: TRBV7-2
J gene: TRBJ1-1
clone size: -

CDR3 protein: CASRGGGSPNTGELFF
CDR3 DNA: TGTGCCAGCAGGGGAGGTGGGAGCCCCAACACCGGGGAGCTGTTTTTT
D gene: -
V gene: TRBV9
J gene: TRBJ2-2
clone size: -

CDR3 protein: CASRKGQTGGYTF
CDR3 DNA: TGTGCCAGCAGGAAAGGACAGACGGGAGGCTACACCTTC
D gene: -
V gene: TRBV7-8
J gene: TRBJ1-2
clone size: -

CDR3 protein: CASSFVPGSTDTQYF
CDR3 DNA: TGCGCCAGCAGCTTCGTCCCGGGGAGCACAGATACGCAGTATTTT
D gene: -
V gene: TRBV5-1
J gene: TRBJ2-3
clone size: -

CDR3 protein: CASSLVAGVVSYEQYF
CDR3 DNA: TGTGCCAGCAGCTTAGTAGCAGGGGTAGTTAGCTACGAGCAGTACTTC
D gene: -
V gene: TRBV7-9
J gene: TRBJ2-7
clone size: few

CDR3 protein: CASSVPPGGQYF
CDR3 DNA: TGTGCCAGCAGTGTCCCCCCGGGGGGGCAGTACTTC
D gene: TRBD2
V gene: TRBV2
J gene: TRBJ2-5
clone size: few

CDR3 protein: CASSPGLAKETQYF
CDR3 DNA: TGTGCCAGCAGCCCGGGACTAGCGAAAGAGACCCAGTACTTC
D gene: TRBD2
V gene: TRBV7-9
J gene: TRBJ2-5
clone size: -

CDR3 protein: CASSLDKGRTDTQYF
CDR3 DNA: TGTGCCAGCAGCCTGGATAAAGGGAGGACAGATACGCAGTATTTT
D gene: -
V gene: TRBV7-9
J gene: TRBJ2-3
clone size: -

CDR3 protein: CASSFGTGGGDEQYF
CDR3 DNA: TGTGCCAGCAGCTTCGGGACAGGGGGTGGGGACGAGCAGTACTTC
D gene: TRBD1
V gene: TRBV13
J gene: TRBJ2-7
clone size: once

CDR3 protein: CASSPGDGVKRAEAFF
CDR3 DNA: TGTGCCAGCAGCCCCGGTGACGGTGTGAAGAGGGCTGAAGCTTTCTTT
D gene: -
V gene: TRBV6-6
J gene: TRBJ1-1
clone size: few

CDR3 protein: CASSFGDSEAFF
CDR3 DNA: TGTGCCAGCAGCTTTGGGGACAGTGAAGCTTTCTTT
D gene: TRBD1
V gene: TRBV7-9
J gene: TRBJ1-1
clone size: -

CDR3 protein: CASARPGQSNSPLHF
CDR3 DNA: TGCGCCAGCGCTCGCCCGGGACAGTCGAATTCACCCCTCCACTTT
D gene: TRBD1
V gene: TRBV10-2
J gene: TRBJ1-6
clone size: -

CDR3 protein: CASRIQGNTEAFF
CDR3 DNA: TGCGCCAGCAGAATACAGGGGAACACTGAAGCTTTCTTT
D gene: -
V gene: TRBV10-2
J gene: TRBJ1-1
clone size: -

CDR3 protein: CASSSRSSGETQYF
CDR3 DNA: TGTGCCAGCAGCTCAAGGTCTAGTGGAGAGACCCAGTACTTC
D gene: -
V gene: TRBV7-9
J gene: TRBJ2-5
clone size: few

CDR3 protein: CASSLGQGARAAFF
CDR3 DNA: TGCGCCAGCAGCTTGGGGCAGGGGGCCCGTGCGGCTTTCTTT
D gene: TRBD1
V gene: TRBV5-1
J gene: TRBJ1-1
clone size: few

CDR3 protein: CASSLVTMSSGNTIYF
CDR3 DNA: TGTGCCAGCAGTTTAGTTACCATGAGCTCTGGAAACACCATATATTTT
D gene: -
V gene: TRBV28
J gene: TRBJ1-3
clone size: -

CDR3 protein: CASSQEGPSTETTEAFF
CDR3 DNA: TGCGCCAGCAGCCAAGAGGGGCCCTCGACAGAGACCACTGAAGCTTTCTTT
D gene: -
V gene: TRBV4-3
J gene: TRBJ1-1
clone size: few

CDR3 protein: CASSEQDRNTEQFF
CDR3 DNA: TGTGCCAGCAGCGAACAGGACAGGAACACTGAGCAGTTCTTC
D gene: TRBD1
V gene: TRBV9
J gene: TRBJ2-1
clone size: -

CDR3 protein: CASSLGGVPGTNTGELFF
CDR3 DNA: TGTGCCAGCAGCTTAGGGGGGGTGCCGGGAACGAACACCGGGGAGCTGTTTTTT
D gene: -
V gene: TRBV7-6
J gene: TRBJ2-2
clone size: -

CDR3 protein: CASSLRAGSYEQYF
CDR3 DNA: TGTGCCAGCAGTTTACGCGCAGGCTCCTACGAGCAGTACTTC
D gene: -
V gene: TRBV27
J gene: TRBJ2-7
clone size: few

CDR3 protein: CASKQGAGTEAFF
CDR3 DNA: TGTGCCAGTAAACAGGGGGCAGGGACTGAAGCTTTCTTT
D gene: TRBD1
V gene: TRBV19
J gene: TRBJ1-1
clone size: once

CDR3 protein: CASSMTSGTYEQYF
CDR3 DNA: TGTGCCAGTAGTATGACTAGCGGGACCTACGAGCAGTACTTC
D gene: TRBD2
V gene: TRBV19
J gene: TRBJ2-7
clone size: -

CDR3 protein: CASSLGHRSGELFF
CDR3 DNA: TGTGCCAGCAGCTTAGGACACAGGTCCGGGGAGCTGTTTTTT
D gene: -
V gene: TRBV11-2
J gene: TRBJ2-2
clone size: once